This TCR beta chain was captured by sequencing in a study of OX40 agonist ivuxolimab in advanced cancers. Study details: The group had a mean age of roughly 56 years, ranged from about 20 to 85, and was roughly 83% male.

The CDR3 consists of 15 residues. V dropped 8 bases and J dropped 6 bases, with 20 bases sitting between them. The germline gives CDR1 SGHDT, CDR2 YYEEEE. Data came from immunoSEQ multiplex PCR; TCRdb stores just in-frame clones and leaves some out. The sample gives 25,000 to 30,000 clones, 84% of which show up once; about 18% is in the top ten. Autoimmune disease history or systemic immunosuppression disqualified patients. Sequenced material: CD4+ or CD8+ T cells sorted from blood, taken in a trial of the OX40 agonist ivuxolimab. The clonotype was recovered from an adult with an advanced solid tumor such as melanoma, head and neck, liver or kidney cancer. This sequence joins TRBV5-6 and TRBJ2-2, with D maybe TRBD2 (6 bases). Written as DNA, the CDR3 is TGTGCCAGTAACACGGGAGAGGTGGGCTCCGGGGAGCTGTTTTTT. It codes for CASNTGEVGSGELFF.